The clone carrying this T cell receptor beta chain showed up many times. Its specificity is not known. These data originate in a study of regulatory T cells in long-lasting Graves disease. The CDR3 is 13 residues long. Germline V gene data show CDR1 as GTSNPN and CDR2 as SVGIG (reference sequence). V lost 1 base, J lost 2 bases, and 9 bases lay in between. Study findings and constraints: Newly diagnosed disease favored TRBV20-1 and TRBJ2-1 over persistent disease.

Through Arm-PCR of CDR3 regions and iRepertoire HTBI primers, TCR beta libraries were built. TCRdb reprocessed the multiplex PCR reads via MiXCR and lists one record per CDR3 protein. The sample yields about 500,000 distinct CDR3 sequences, more than 10% seen once. Noted time point: newly diagnosed GD, antithyroid drugs for less than 3 months. Extracted RNA from PBMCs served as the source of the TCR library. These data also formed part of another study, on T cells in Graves' hyperthyroidism and ophthalmopathy. According to that study: It was considered stable Graves' hyperthyroidism when ophthalmopathy did not progress within 18 months. The HTBI primer set served for first-round RT-PCR of the TCR CDR3.

This TCR was recovered from a young woman with Graves disease. The V gene is TRBV30, the J gene TRBJ2-7; D perhaps matches TRBD2 (6 bases). The sample consisted of peripheral blood mononuclear cells (PBMCs), taken at new diagnosis, from a patient treated with antithyroid drugs. In DNA form, the CDR3 reads TGTGCCTGGAGTGGGCGGGGAGCCTACGAGCAGTACTTC. Amino acid sequence: CAWSGRGAYEQYF.